Here is one T cell receptor (beta chain) with its context. Sequencing used immunoSEQ multiplex PCR; TCRdb keeps in-frame clones, though not all of them. The profile shows 2,000 to 2,500 clones, 74% of them singletons. These data originate in a study of immune cell composition in non-small cell lung cancer. Germline V CDR1 and CDR2: MDHEN, SYDVKM. V was clipped by 7 bases and J by 2 bases; unmatched bases: 9. CDR3 length equals 15 residues. These data were likewise used in another study, on CD4 T cells in lung cancer.

The source material was lung tumor tissue. The TCR comes from a human donor with non-small cell lung cancer. The gene calls are TRBV28 and TRBJ2-3, with 7 bases matching TRBD2. CDR3 amino acids: CASTLGGLNTDTQYF. The CDR3 DNA sequence: TGTGCCAGCACCCTGGGGGGACTAAACACAGATACGCAGTATTTT.